Shown below are 25 T cell receptor beta chains from a single sample sequenced in a study of blood T cells in healthy people across ages (dated by TCRdb to the mid-2010s). Library prep was done by 5' RACE. Sequencer: Illumina HiSeq 2500. The second PCR ran for roughly 7 to 12 cycles and used a J-beta primer mix along with a sample-barcoded 5' primer. TCRdb reprocessed the public reads (quality trimming at Q25 with fastp, clone calling with MiXCR) and kept in-frame beta chains. Every distinct CDR3 protein forms one entry, paired with its most common genes and DNA. The sample contains more than 450,000 distinct CDR3 sequences, around a quarter of them found a single time. Clones ranked in the top ten supply under 4.5% of the sample. These data were likewise used in another study, on T cells of mothers and their children.

Sequenced input: blood. The receptors come from a boy aged 2 to 10 in good health.

The chain links TRBV24-1 to TRBJ2-5, with D perhaps assigned TRBD1 or TRBD2 (5 bases each). V was clipped by 4 bases and J by 5 bases, with 10 bases between them. Germline V gives CDR1 KGHDR, CDR2 SFDVKD. The CDR3 is made up of 13 amino acids. This CDR3 reads CATSEPGTETQYF. As DNA, the CDR3 is TGTGCCACCAGTGAGCCGGGGACGGAGACCCAGTACTTC.

The chain is built from TRBV5-5 and TRBJ1-2; 9 bases are shared with TRBD1. V lost 4 bases to trimming and J lost 4 bases; unmatched junction nucleotides: 11. In germline, CDR1 is SGHKS, CDR2 YYEKEE (reference sequence). The CDR3 extends over 16 amino acids. This CDR3 reads CASSQGTGTFGYGYTF. CDR3 nucleotides: TGTGCCAGCAGCCAGGGGACAGGGACCTTCGGCTATGGCTACACCTTC.

V usage is TRBV30 and J usage is TRBJ2-5; D may match TRBD1 or TRBD2 (5 bases each). This CDR3 is built from 16 residues. Germline CDR1 reads GTSNPN; CDR2 reads SVGIG (reference sequence). The V end lost 0 bases, the J end lost 0 bases, and 14 bases lay between the germline ends. In nucleotides, the CDR3 is TGTGCCTGGAGTGTAGGGACCGTGGGGTACCAAGAGACCCAGTACTTC. Translation gives CAWSVGTVGYQETQYF.

This clonotype occurred a few times. The chain links TRBV29-1 to TRBJ1-1, with D possibly TRBD1 on 6 matching bases. The CDR3 is made up of 11 amino acids. Germline CDR1 reads SQVTM; CDR2 reads ANQGSEA. CDR3 sequence (DNA): TGCACCACAGGGCGAAGGAGCGAAGCTTTCTTT. It translates to CTTGRRSEAFF.

This chain connects TRBV5-4 to TRBJ2-5; a weak D match, TRBD2 (5 bases). Germline loops: CDR1 SGHNT, CDR2 YYREEE (reference sequence). The CDR3 covers 14 residues. The V end lost 2 bases, the J end lost 3 bases, and 11 bases lay between the germline ends. The CDR3 nucleotides read TGTGCCAGCAGCTTTCGCGGGCTTAAAGAGACCCAGTACTTC. Encoded protein: CASSFRGLKETQYF. The whole variable domain, remainder taken from reference TRBV5-4 and TRBJ2-5, is ETGVTQSPTHLIKTRGQQVTLRCSSQSGHNTVSWYQQALGQGPQFIFQYYREEENGRGNFPPRFSGLQFPNYSSELNVNALELDDSALYLCASSFRGLKETQYFGPGTRLLVL.

This chain joins TRBV7-9 and TRBJ2-5, with D possibly called TRBD1 or TRBD2 (6 bases each). This CDR3 spans 12 amino acids. The V end was cut by 8 bases, the J end by 1 base, with 8 bases between. Germline V gene sequence: CDR1 SEHNR, CDR2 FQNEAQ (reference sequence). CDR3 residues: CASGGLQETQYF. The CDR3 region has the DNA TGTGCCAGCGGGGGGCTCCAAGAGACCCAGTACTTC.

This clonotype appeared a few times. The genes are TRBV28 and TRBJ1-1, with D possibly being TRBD1 (5 bases). The CDR3 totals 16 residues. The V gene's germline CDR1 is MDHEN and CDR2 SYDVKM. Trimming shortened V by 7 bases and J by 0 bases, and 18 bases separated the two germline ends. The CDR3 nucleotides read TGTGCCAGCACTTTGGGTAGGGGTCATATGAACACTGAAGCTTTCTTT. This sequence encodes CASTLGRGHMNTEAFF.

This clonotype has a handful of counts. The J gene is TRBJ1-1, the V gene TRBV2, with D possibly being TRBD1 (5 bases). Germline V gene data show CDR1 as SNHLY and CDR2 as FYNNEI. This CDR3 is 11 amino acids long. V lost 11 bases and J lost 3, with 10 bases in between. DNA for the CDR3: TGTGCCGACAGAGGGGACACTGAAGCTTTCTTT. This translates into CADRGDTEAFF.

CDR3: CASSRSGDYSGANVLTF. CDR3 nucleotide sequence: TGTGCCAGTAGTAGGAGCGGGGACTACTCTGGGGCCAACGTCCTGACTTTC. The chain employs TRBV19 and TRBJ2-6; 7 bases are a match to TRBD2. The CDR3 loop spans 17 amino acids. V shed 4 bases, J shed 0 bases, and the junction held 6 bases outside the gene matches. The germline CDR1 and CDR2 sequences are LNHDA and SQIVND (reference sequence).

This clonotype came up a few times. V gene TRBV7-2 combines with J gene TRBJ2-5, with D possibly being TRBD1 (7 bases). The J call could be wrong; TRBJ2-1 is a better fit for the DNA end. The CDR3 is 14 residues long. Looked up from germline, CDR1 is SGHTA and CDR2 is FQGNSA. CDR3 residues: CAGWAQGGYNEQFF. CDR3 bases: TGTGCCGGCTGGGCCCAGGGGGGTTACAATGAGCAGTTCTTC.

The table lists this clonotype with a few counts. This sequence joins TRBV5-5 and TRBJ2-7; D not resolved. Looked up from germline, CDR1 is SGHKS and CDR2 is YYEKEE (reference sequence). The CDR3 has 14 residues. Trimming pared 0 bases from V and 5 bases from J, leaving 12 bases between. The CDR3 DNA sequence: TGTGCCAGCAGCTTGGAGGTCAGGTGGGACGAGCAGTACTTC. Protein product: CASSLEVRWDEQYF. Supplemented by reference TRBV5-5 and TRBJ2-7, the full variable domain reads DAGVTQSPTHLIKTRGQQVTLRCSPISGHKSVSWYQQVLGQGPQFIFQYYEKEERGRGNFPDRFSARQFPNYSSELNVNALLLGDSALYLCASSLEVRWDEQYFGPGTRLTVT.

This clonotype has ten or more counts. The chain uses TRBV5-1 and TRBJ1-4; 9 bases align to TRBD1. This CDR3 region has 15 residues. V lost 2 bases, J lost 5 bases, and 4 bases stayed unmatched. Germline loops: CDR1 SGHRS, CDR2 YFSETQ. The CDR3 protein is CASSLQGAGNEKLFF. The CDR3 region has the DNA TGCGCCAGCAGCTTACAGGGGGCGGGGAATGAAAAACTGTTTTTT.

This clonotype was recorded a few times. The V and J genes are TRBV6-1 and TRBJ1-1; D is unresolved. V was cut by 3 bases and J by 1 base, with 15 bases left in between. CDR1 and CDR2 (germline): MNHNS, SASEGT. CDR3 length equals 16 residues. DNA for the CDR3: TGTGCCAGCAGTGAGGACCCTACCTTTAGGAACACTGAAGCTTTCTTT. It encodes CASSEDPTFRNTEAFF.

Concerning this clonotype itself: Since a much larger clone is just one base distant, this may be a read error. The V and J genes are TRBV18 and TRBJ1-2; the D gene is possibly TRBD1 (5 bases). There are 13 residues in the CDR3. From germline, CDR1 is KGHSH and CDR2 LQKENI. CDR3 in DNA: TGTACCAGCTCAAGGGACGAGGGACGTGGCTACACCTTC. Encoded protein: CTSSRDEGRGYTF.

The V gene is TRBV29-1, the J gene TRBJ2-2; maybe TRBD2 (6 bases). This CDR3 is built from 13 residues. Trimming cost V 6 bases and J 0 bases, with 8 bases left between them. Germline CDR1 reads SQVTM; CDR2 reads ANQGSEA. DNA of the CDR3: TGCAGCGTCGGGGGTGCGAACACCGGGGAGCTGTTTTTT. Its translation is CSVGGANTGELFF.

This clonotype was counted only a few times. The CDR3 sequence is CASSSPGQNSYEQYF. The CDR3 DNA follows: TGTGCCAGCAGCTCCCCGGGACAGAACTCCTACGAGCAGTACTTC. The chain carries TRBV7-9 and TRBJ2-7, with 7 nucleotides matching TRBD1. V lost 4 bases and J lost 0; bases outside the gene matches: 6. CDR3 size: 15 residues. Germline V gene sequence: CDR1 SEHNR, CDR2 FQNEAQ (reference sequence).

This clonotype was observed a handful of times. The gene calls are TRBV29-1 and TRBJ1-3, with D perhaps TRBD1 (5 bases). CDR3 length: 15 residues. CDR1 and CDR2 (germline): SQVTM, ANQGSEA. V shed 5 bases and J shed 4 bases, with 18 bases lying between them. The CDR3 is CSVMTPGTMGNTIYF. CDR3 sequence (DNA): TGCAGCGTTATGACTCCCGGGACGATGGGAAACACCATATATTTT.

This clonotype was seen a few times. V is TRBV7-9 and J is TRBJ2-5, with D maybe TRBD2 (5 bases). TRBJ2-7 explains the end of the DNA better; the J call may be wrong. Germline V gene lookup returns CDR1 SEHNR and CDR2 FQNEAQ (reference sequence). The CDR3 loop spans 16 amino acids. The CDR3 nucleotides read TGTGCCAGCAGCTTATCAGGAGCGGCAGCTTCCTACGAGCAGTACTTC. Its translation is CASSLSGAAASYEQYF.

Notes on this clonotype: The junction shows a germline mismatch at one end, possibly a read error. The chain recombines TRBV19 with TRBJ1-2, with D perhaps matching TRBD1 (6 bases). CDR3 size: 12 residues. CDR1 is LNHDA and CDR2 is SQIVND in the germline V gene (reference sequence). CDR3 sequence: CASSLGAEGCTF. In DNA, the CDR3 is TGTGCCAGTAGTCTGGGGGCAGAAGGCTGCACCTTC.

The V and J genes are TRBV11-2 and TRBJ2-3, with 8 bases matching TRBD2. The germline CDR1 and CDR2 sequences are SGHAT and FQNNGV. The ends lost 4 bases at V and 3 bases at J; junction bases unmatched: 12. CDR3 length: 17 residues. DNA of the CDR3: TGTGCCAGCAGCTCATTTCTGAGAGCGGGAGCGACAGATACGCAGTATTTT. The encoded protein is CASSSFLRAGATDTQYF.

This clonotype was counted ten times or more. The genes are TRBV18 and TRBJ2-5; D gene uncertain. The assigned J gene may be wrong: the sequence end matches TRBJ2-1 better. This CDR3 is 11 amino acids long. Germline V gene lookup returns CDR1 KGHSH and CDR2 LQKENI. The CDR3 reads CASSPDNEQFF. CDR3 nucleotide sequence: TGTGCCAGCTCACCAGACAATGAGCAGTTCTTC.

There are a few counts of this clonotype. The chain employs TRBV11-2 and TRBJ2-1; D gene unclear. V was clipped by 5 bases and J by 3 bases, with 8 bases between them. The CDR3 totals 13 residues. The germline V gene encodes CDR1 SGHAT and CDR2 FQNNGV. CDR3 DNA: TGTGCCAGCAGCCCCGTCGTCTACAATGAGCAGTTCTTC. Translation: CASSPVVYNEQFF. The whole variable domain, filled in from reference TRBV11-2 and TRBJ2-1, reads EAGVAQSPRYKIIEKRQSVAFWCNPISGHATLYWYQQILGQGPKLLIQFQNNGVVDDSQLPKDRFSAERLKGVDSTLKIQPAKLEDSAVYLCASSPVVYNEQFFGPGTRLTVL.

There are a few counts of this clonotype. V and J are TRBV7-2 and TRBJ2-3, with D unresolved. The germline CDR1 and CDR2 sequences are SGHTA and FQGNSA. The CDR3 consists of 14 residues. V was shortened by 0 bases and J by 4 bases, with 8 bases between the two germline ends. CDR3 DNA sequence: TGTGCCAGCAGCTTAGCGTGGAGTTCAGATACGCAGTATTTT. Translation gives CASSLAWSSDTQYF. The full variable domain, its missing parts supplied by reference TRBV7-2 and TRBJ2-3, is GAGVSQSPSNKVTEKGKDVELRCDPISGHTALYWYRQSLGQGLEFLIYFQGNSAPDKSGLPSDRFSAERTGGSVSTLTIQRTQQEDSAVYLCASSLAWSSDTQYFGPGTRLTVL.

This rearrangement joins TRBV2 to TRBJ1-4; maybe TRBD1 (5 bases). CDR1 is SNHLY, CDR2 FYNNEI, per germline. The CDR3 is 16 residues long. V was pared by 7 bases and J by 2 bases, with 17 bases between. This CDR3 is CASMGQGSITNEKLFF. For the CDR3, the DNA is TGTGCCAGCATGGGGCAGGGTAGTATCACTAATGAAAAACTGTTTTTT.

This rearrangement joins TRBV20-1 to TRBJ1-3; D is unresolved. Trimming pared 5 bases from V and 4 bases from J, leaving 12 bases between. This CDR3 comprises 13 residues. Germline CDR1 DFQATT, CDR2 SNEGSKA (reference sequence). Here the CDR3 reads CSASSFGGNTIYF. The CDR3 nucleotides are TGCAGTGCTTCTTCCTTCGGGGGAAACACCATATATTTT.